The entry below gives a single T cell receptor (beta chain) sequence along with its context. Its antigen remains unidentified. A second PCR, run for roughly 7 to 11 cycles, used a sample-barcoded 5' primer plus a J-beta primer mix. TCRdb analysed the 5' RACE reads with MiXCR anew, one entry per CDR3 protein. The data hold about 1.5 million distinct CDR3 sequences, with roughly 43% observed a single time. The CDR3 totals 17 residues. The V gene end was trimmed by 0 bases and the J gene end by 4 bases; junction bases not matched to a gene: 4. Germline values: CDR1 LGHNA, CDR2 YNFKEQ. The data were obtained in a study of blood T cells in healthy people across ages. Broader study findings: Bulk PBMC profiling left naive and antigen-experienced comparisons inconclusive. Older age coincided with a roughly linear decline in TCR beta diversity per million T cells.

This clonotype originated in a woman aged 18-35 years in good health. The specimen sequenced was blood. V and J are TRBV4-2 and TRBJ2-6; 9 bases are a match to TRBD1. This CDR3 reads CASSQDHRGLGANVLTF. In DNA, the CDR3 is TGTGCCAGCAGCCAAGATCACAGGGGGCTCGGGGCCAACGTCCTGACTTTC.